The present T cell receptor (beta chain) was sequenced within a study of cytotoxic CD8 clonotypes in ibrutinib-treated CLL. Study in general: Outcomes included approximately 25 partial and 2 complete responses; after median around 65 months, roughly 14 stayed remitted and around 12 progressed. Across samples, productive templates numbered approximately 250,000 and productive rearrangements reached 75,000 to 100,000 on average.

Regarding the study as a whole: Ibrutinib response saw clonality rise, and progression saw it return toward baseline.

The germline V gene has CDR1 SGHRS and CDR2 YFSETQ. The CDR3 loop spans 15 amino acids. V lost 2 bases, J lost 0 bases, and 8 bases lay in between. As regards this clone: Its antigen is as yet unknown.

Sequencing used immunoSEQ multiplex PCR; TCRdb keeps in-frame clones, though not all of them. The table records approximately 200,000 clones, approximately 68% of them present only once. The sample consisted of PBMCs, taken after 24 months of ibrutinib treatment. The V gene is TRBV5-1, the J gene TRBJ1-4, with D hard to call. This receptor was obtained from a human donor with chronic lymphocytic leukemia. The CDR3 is CASSFREATNEKLFF. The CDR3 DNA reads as TGCGCCAGCAGCTTTCGGGAGGCAACTAATGAAAAACTGTTTTTT.